The 26 T cell receptor beta chains below come from one sample, sequenced in a study of blood T cell repertoires in COVID-19. TCRdb's copy holds only in-frame clones and misses some; the assay was immunoSEQ multiplex PCR. There are about 200,000 clones in the sample; under 90% occur only once, and 5.5% to 7% lies in the top ten. The sample comprised peripheral blood. The receptors here all came from a man older than 75 with acute or convalescent COVID-19.

This chain connects TRBV19 to TRBJ2-7; 12 nucleotides line up with TRBD2. V lost 5 bases, J lost 1 base, and 9 bases stayed unmatched. The CDR3 runs 17 residues. CDR1 and CDR2 from the germline V gene are LNHDA and SQIVND (reference sequence). The CDR3 is CASSHASGRADSYEQYF. CDR3 in DNA: TGTGCCAGTAGTCATGCTAGCGGGAGGGCGGATTCCTACGAGCAGTACTTC.

The chain couples TRBV18 to TRBJ2-3; D ambiguous. Germline V CDR1 and CDR2: KGHSH, LQKENI. V was trimmed by 3 bases and J by 4 bases, leaving 11 bases between them. This CDR3 contains 14 residues. The CDR3 DNA reads as TGTGCCAGCTCACCCTTTAGCCTACCAGATACGCAGTATTTT. This sequence encodes CASSPFSLPDTQYF.

V gene TRBV19 combines with J gene TRBJ1-5; possible D gene TRBD1, 6 bases. V lost 5 bases and J lost 5, with 19 bases in between. Germline CDR1 LNHDA, CDR2 SQIVND (reference sequence). The CDR3 is 16 residues long. The chain's CDR3 is CASSGRMMGAHQPQHF. As DNA, the CDR3 is TGTGCCAGTAGTGGGCGCATGATGGGGGCCCATCAGCCCCAGCATTTT.

The rearrangement links TRBV11-2 to TRBJ1-1, with a tentative D call TRBD1 (6 bases). The V gene's germline CDR1 is SGHAT and CDR2 FQNNGV. This CDR3 spans 15 amino acids. Trimming pared 1 base from V and 0 bases from J, leaving 9 bases between. As DNA, the CDR3 is TGTGCCAGCAGCTTAGTGGACAGACTGAACACTGAAGCTTTCTTT. Translated, it gives CASSLVDRLNTEAFF.

The chain joins TRBV24-1 to TRBJ2-1; 8 nucleotides agree with TRBD2. The germline gives CDR1 KGHDR, CDR2 SFDVKD. This CDR3 is built from 16 residues. V dropped 3 bases and J dropped 4; count of bases not matched to a gene: 7. In nucleotides, the CDR3 is TGTGCCACCAGTGATCACTCGAGCGGGAGTTACAATGAGCAGTTCTTC. Amino acid sequence: CATSDHSSGSYNEQFF.

The chain has TRBV3-1 (or the pseudogene TRBV3-2) and TRBJ2-4; no firm D call. Trimming removed 3 bases from V and 5 bases from J, with 5 bases in between. The CDR3 extends over 12 amino acids. CDR1 is LGHDT and CDR2 is YNNKEL in the germline V gene (reference sequence). CDR3 in DNA: TGTGCCAGCAGCCAGATAGAAAACATTCAGTACTTC. It translates to CASSQIENIQYF.

This chain joins TRBV7-9 and TRBJ2-7; 9 bases match TRBD1. The CDR3 has 15 residues. V shed 3 bases, J shed 1 base, and the junction held 4 bases outside the gene matches. Germline loops: CDR1 SEHNR, CDR2 FQNEAQ (reference sequence). The CDR3 nucleotides read TGTGCCAGCAGCTTCCGGGGGACAGGGTCCTACGAGCAGTACTTC. This translates into CASSFRGTGSYEQYF.

This clone was counted a few times. The chain combines TRBV4-1 with TRBJ1-2; a weak D match, TRBD1 (6 bases). The CDR3 contains 16 residues. CDR1 is MGHRA, CDR2 YSYEKL, per germline. V was trimmed by 2 bases and J by 7 bases, leaving 20 bases between them. The CDR3 is CASSQPRPGVGGGYTF. The CDR3 region has the DNA TGCGCCAGCAGCCAACCCCGGCCAGGGGTGGGCGGTGGCTACACCTTC.

This clone has more than one count but fewer than ten. The chain couples TRBV7-8 to TRBJ2-7; 12 nucleotides align to TRBD2. In germline, CDR1 is SGHVS, CDR2 FQNEAQ. V lost 5 bases and J lost 3; bases outside the gene matches: 8. This CDR3 has 16 residues. As DNA, the CDR3 is TGTGCCAGCAGCCCCAGGACTAGCGGGACCAACTACGAGCAGTACTTC. Translating gives CASSPRTSGTNYEQYF.

This clone was observed a few times. V is TRBV30 and J is TRBJ1-2; possible D gene TRBD1, 6 bases. Germline assignment: CDR1 GTSNPN and CDR2 SVGIG (reference sequence). The V gene lost 3 bases and the J gene lost 4 bases, with 12 bases spanning the gap. This CDR3 comprises 13 residues. The CDR3 bases are TGTGCCTGGAGCCCGGGACACTCCTATGGCTACACCTTC. It encodes CAWSPGHSYGYTF.

V usage is TRBV28 and J usage is TRBJ1-1, with D hard to call. CDR3 size: 13 residues. CDR1 and CDR2 (germline): MDHEN, SYDVKM. V lost 3 bases and J 5 bases, leaving 10 bases between the germline ends. The CDR3 DNA reads as TGTGCCAGCAGTTTGACAAGGCCGACTGAAGCTTTCTTT. This translates into CASSLTRPTEAFF. The full variable domain, rest sourced from reference TRBV28 and TRBJ1-1, is DVKVTQSSRYLVKRTGEKVFLECVQDMDHENMFWYRQDPGLGLRLIYFSYDVKMKEKGDIPEGYSVSREKKERFSLILESASTNQTSMYLCASSLTRPTEAFFGQGTRLTVV.

The chain carries TRBV6-5 and TRBJ1-1; the D is unclear. CDR1 is MNHEY and CDR2 is SVGAGI in the germline V gene. V lost 0 bases to trimming and J lost 8 bases, with 10 bases between them. The CDR3 has 13 amino acids. The DNA of the CDR3 is TGTGCCAGCAGTTACTCGATCAGGTCCGAAGCTTTCTTT. Protein product: CASSYSIRSEAFF.

This chain joins TRBV28 and TRBJ2-1, with 12 bases fitting TRBD2. Germline-derived CDR1 and CDR2 are MDHEN and SYDVKM. V shed 0 bases and J 6 bases; nucleotides not matched to a gene: 3. This CDR3 comprises 16 residues. CDR3 coding DNA: TGTGCCAGCAGTTTATGGTCTAGCGGGAGGGCCAATGAGCAGTTCTTC. This gives the protein CASSLWSSGRANEQFF.

There are a few counts of this clone. The genes are TRBV12-3 or TRBV12-4 and TRBJ1-1; no clear D gene. This CDR3 contains 12 residues. V was pared by 2 bases and J by 4 bases, with 5 bases between. CDR3 DNA sequence: TGTGCCAGCAGTTTACTCGGCACTGAAGCTTTCTTT. Protein: CASSLLGTEAFF.

The chain uses TRBV6-5 and TRBJ1-4; D gene uncertain. Germline CDR1 MNHEY, CDR2 SVGAGI. The length of the CDR3 is 12 residues. V was shortened by 7 bases and J by 5 bases, with 8 bases between the two germline ends. The DNA for the CDR3 is TGTGCCAGCAACCGGGAAAATGAAAAACTGTTTTTT. Its protein product is CASNRENEKLFF.

The chain has TRBV12-5 and TRBJ1-5; D might be TRBD1 (5 bases). The CDR3 spans 17 residues. Trimming removed 5 bases from V and 1 base from J, with 18 bases in between. From germline, CDR1 is LGHNT and CDR2 FRNRAP. Here the CDR3 reads CASGNGGGTVSNQPQHF. CDR3 nucleotides: TGTGCTAGTGGTAATGGGGGGGGTACTGTGAGCAATCAGCCCCAGCATTTT.

This clone appeared once. The chain links TRBV6-5 to TRBJ2-3; weak D call: TRBD2 (6 bases). CDR1 is MNHEY, CDR2 SVGAGI, per germline. The CDR3 runs 15 residues. Trimming shortened V by 3 bases and J by 4 bases, and 14 bases separated the two germline ends. The CDR3 protein is CASSYAGSGADTQYF. CDR3 DNA: TGTGCCAGCAGTTATGCCGGGAGTGGGGCAGATACGCAGTATTTT.

V usage is TRBV25-1 and J usage is TRBJ2-1; 8 bases agree with TRBD2. The germline gives CDR1 MGHDK, CDR2 SYGVNS. Trimming cost V 5 bases and J 4 bases; bases outside gene matches: 13. This CDR3 is built from 17 residues. The CDR3 loop reads CASSSLAGRDDYNEQFF. In DNA form, the CDR3 reads TGTGCCAGCAGTTCCCTAGCGGGTCGGGATGATTACAATGAGCAGTTCTTC.

The genes are TRBV6-5 and TRBJ2-7, with TRBD1 as a possible D gene (5 bases). CDR3 length equals 14 residues. CDR1 and CDR2 from the germline V gene are MNHEY and SVGAGI. Trimming took 2 bases from V and 6 from J, leaving 14 bases between them. CDR3 residues: CASSYQTGVGEQYF. The CDR3, as DNA: TGTGCCAGCAGTTACCAAACAGGTGTTGGCGAGCAGTACTTC.

This clone was detected once. This chain links TRBV6-2 or TRBV6-3 with TRBJ2-3, with TRBD2 matching 7 bases. The germline gives CDR1 MNHEY, CDR2 SVGEGT. V was clipped by 6 bases and J by 0 bases; unmatched bases: 6. CDR3 length: 15 amino acids. This chain's CDR3 is CASSEAGWSTDTQYF. In nucleotides, the CDR3 is TGTGCCAGCAGCGAAGCGGGATGGAGCACAGATACGCAGTATTTT.

The V and J genes are TRBV10-1 and TRBJ1-1; no reliable D call. The CDR3 spans 13 residues. Trimming pared 8 bases from V and 1 base from J, leaving 11 bases between. Looked up from germline, CDR1 is WNHNN and CDR2 is SYGVQD (reference sequence). This CDR3 is CASRGQPNTEAFF. In nucleotides, the CDR3 is TGCGCCAGCCGAGGTCAACCGAACACTGAAGCTTTCTTT.

This sequence joins TRBV5-6 and TRBJ1-2; maybe TRBD1 (5 bases). Trimming removed 0 bases at V and 4 bases at J, with 7 bases between. Germline V lookup: CDR1 SGHDT, CDR2 YYEEEE. The CDR3 consists of 13 residues. The CDR3 DNA sequence: TGTGCCAGCAGCTTGGCAGGGCTCTATGGCTACACCTTC. Its protein is CASSLAGLYGYTF.

The chain joins TRBV19 to TRBJ2-7; 11 positions agree with TRBD2. V lost 4 bases and J lost 1; bases outside the gene matches: 15. Germline CDR1 is LNHDA and CDR2 is SQIVND (reference sequence). CDR3 length equals 19 residues. CDR3 DNA: TGTGCCAGTAGTACTAGACTAGCGGGATCTCTCCTACCGTCCTACGAGCAGTACGTC. Amino acid sequence: CASSTRLAGSLLPSYEQYV.

The rearrangement links TRBV11-2 to TRBJ2-7, with 10 bases lining up with TRBD1. Trimming at V came to 2 bases and at J to 0 bases, leaving 4 bases not matched to a gene. Germline V lookup: CDR1 SGHAT, CDR2 FQNNGV. The CDR3 sequence is 16 residues long. In nucleotides, the CDR3 is TGTGCCAGCAGCTTAACTGGGACAGGGGACTCCTACGAGCAGTACTTC. This translates into CASSLTGTGDSYEQYF. Full variable domain (remainder filled in from reference TRBV11-2 and TRBJ2-7): EAGVAQSPRYKIIEKRQSVAFWCNPISGHATLYWYQQILGQGPKLLIQFQNNGVVDDSQLPKDRFSAERLKGVDSTLKIQPAKLEDSAVYLCASSLTGTGDSYEQYFGPGTRLTVT.

The chain uses TRBV20-1 and TRBJ1-5, with D perhaps TRBD1 (6 bases). CDR3 size: 15 residues. Germline CDR1 is DFQATT and CDR2 is SNEGSKA (reference sequence). V was shortened by 3 bases and J by 1 base, with 13 bases between the two germline ends. CDR3 in amino acids: CSASAGGSSNQPQHF. The CDR3 coding sequence is TGCAGTGCTAGTGCGGGGGGCTCGAGCAATCAGCCCCAGCATTTT.

Regarding this clone: Relative to the germline gene, one junction end is altered; a read error may explain this. This rearrangement joins TRBV7-9 to TRBJ1-3; 10 bases align to TRBD1. The CDR3 totals 12 residues. Germline V gene lookup returns CDR1 SEHNR and CDR2 FQNEAQ (reference sequence). The CDR3 DNA is TGTGCCAGCAACCCACCGACCGGGACAGGGGTATTT. Protein sequence: CASNPPTGTGVF.